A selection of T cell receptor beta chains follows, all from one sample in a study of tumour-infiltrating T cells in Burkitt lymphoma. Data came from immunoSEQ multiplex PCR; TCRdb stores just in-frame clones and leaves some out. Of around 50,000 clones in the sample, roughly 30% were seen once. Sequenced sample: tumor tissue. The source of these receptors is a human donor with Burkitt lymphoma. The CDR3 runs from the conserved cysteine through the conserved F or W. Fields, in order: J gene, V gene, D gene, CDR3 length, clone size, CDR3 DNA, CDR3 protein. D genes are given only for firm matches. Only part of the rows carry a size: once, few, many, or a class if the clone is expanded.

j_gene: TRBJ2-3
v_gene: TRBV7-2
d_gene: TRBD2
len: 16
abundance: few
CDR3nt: TGTGCCAGCAGCCGTATAAGCGGGGGGGCCCCAGATACGCAGTATTTT
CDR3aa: CASSRISGGAPDTQYF

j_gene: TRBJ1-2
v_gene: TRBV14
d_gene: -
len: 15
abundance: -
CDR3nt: TGTGCCAGCAGCCAAGATCCGGGACACCTCTATGGCTACACCTTC
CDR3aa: CASSQDPGHLYGYTF

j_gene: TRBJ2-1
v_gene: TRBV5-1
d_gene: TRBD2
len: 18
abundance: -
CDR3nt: TGCGCCAGCAGCTCCCGACTAGCGGGGGGCTTACCCTACAATGAGCAGTTCTTC
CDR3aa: CASSSRLAGGLPYNEQFF

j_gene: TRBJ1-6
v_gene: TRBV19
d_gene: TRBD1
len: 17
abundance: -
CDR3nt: TGTGCCAGTAGTATAGACTTAACCGGACAGGGGGATTCACCCCTCCACTTT
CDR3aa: CASSIDLTGQGDSPLHF

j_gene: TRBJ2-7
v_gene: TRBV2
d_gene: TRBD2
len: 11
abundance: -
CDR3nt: TGTGCCGCGGGGGAGGGCTACGAGCAGTACTTC
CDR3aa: CAAGEGYEQYF

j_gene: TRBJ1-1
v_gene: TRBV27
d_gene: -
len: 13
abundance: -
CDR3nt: TGTGCCAGCAAGACAGGATTGAACACTGAAGCTTTCTTT
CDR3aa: CASKTGLNTEAFF

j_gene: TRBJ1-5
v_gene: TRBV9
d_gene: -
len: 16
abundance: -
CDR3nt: TGTGCCAGCAGCGTAGTGGAGGGGGGAAGCAATCAGCCCCAGCATTTT
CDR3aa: CASSVVEGGSNQPQHF

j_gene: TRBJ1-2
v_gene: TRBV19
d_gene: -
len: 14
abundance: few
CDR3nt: TGTGCCAGTAGTATCCGGGGAGCTAACTATGGCTACACCTTC
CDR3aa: CASSIRGANYGYTF

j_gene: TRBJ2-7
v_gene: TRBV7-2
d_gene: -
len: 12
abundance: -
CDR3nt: TGTGCCAGCAGCCTTCTTCCCTACGAGCAGTACTTC
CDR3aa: CASSLLPYEQYF

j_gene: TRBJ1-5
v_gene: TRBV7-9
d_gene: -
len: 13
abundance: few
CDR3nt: TGTGCCAGCAGCTTAGTATCAGGACAGCCCCAGCATTTT
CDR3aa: CASSLVSGQPQHF

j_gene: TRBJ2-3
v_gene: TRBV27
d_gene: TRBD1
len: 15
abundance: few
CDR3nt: TGTGCCAGCAGCCCCGACAGGGACCCCATAAATACGCAGTATTTT
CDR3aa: CASSPDRDPINTQYF

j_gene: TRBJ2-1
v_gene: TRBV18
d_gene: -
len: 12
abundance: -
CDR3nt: TGTGCCAGCTCACCACCTTACAATGAGCAGTTCTTC
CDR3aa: CASSPPYNEQFF

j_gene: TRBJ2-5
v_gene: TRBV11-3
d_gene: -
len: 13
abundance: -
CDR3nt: TGTGCCAGCAGCTTGTCTGCAATAGAGACCCAGTACTTC
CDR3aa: CASSLSAIETQYF

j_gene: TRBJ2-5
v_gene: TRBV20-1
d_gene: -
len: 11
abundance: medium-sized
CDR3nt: TGCAGTGCTTGGAGGGGGGAGACCCAGTACTTC
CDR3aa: CSAWRGETQYF

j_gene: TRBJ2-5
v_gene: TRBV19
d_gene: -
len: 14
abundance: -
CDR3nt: TGTGCCAGTAGTCTAAGGGGGTACCAAGAGACCCAGTACTTC
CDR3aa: CASSLRGYQETQYF

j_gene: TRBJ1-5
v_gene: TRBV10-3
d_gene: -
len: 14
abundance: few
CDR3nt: TGTGCCATCAGCGATGGGTCAGGCAATCAGCCCCAGCATTTT
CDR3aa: CAISDGSGNQPQHF

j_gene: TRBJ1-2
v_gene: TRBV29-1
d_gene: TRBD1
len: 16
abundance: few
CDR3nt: TGCAGCGTCCCCCGACAGGGTTTAGGGTCTAACTATGGCTACACCTTC
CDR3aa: CSVPRQGLGSNYGYTF